These T cell receptor beta chains were read from a single sample in a study of PD-1 blockade in classical Hodgkin lymphoma. The protocol was immunoSEQ multiplex PCR, while the TCRdb copy is restricted to in-frame clones and leaves out a portion. This sample has around 6,200 clones, with roughly 70% found just once. The starting material was CD8+ T cells from blood, obtained before the fourth cycle of nivolumab. The receptor source for this set is a human donor with classical Hodgkin lymphoma. CDR3s include the opening cysteine and the closing phenylalanine or tryptophan. The D gene is left open where the match is weak. Rows may omit the clone size; those that give it use once, few, many or a size class.

V: TRBV7-8; D: -; J: TRBJ2-7; size: -; CDR3: CASSLVIGTAEQYF; DNA: TGTGCCAGCAGCTTAGTTATAGGGACCGCCGAGCAGTACTTC
V: TRBV27; D: -; J: TRBJ1-5; size: -; CDR3: CASSLYPSNQPQHF; DNA: TGTGCCAGCAGTTTATACCCTAGCAATCAGCCCCAGCATTTT
V: TRBV4-2; D: -; J: TRBJ2-3; size: few; CDR3: CASSQVPSDGDYLGDTQYF; DNA: TGTGCCAGCAGCCAAGTCCCCTCGGACGGAGATTATCTCGGAGATACGCAGTATTTT
V: TRBV9; D: TRBD1; J: TRBJ2-2; size: -; CDR3: CASSGGQGMTGELFF; DNA: TGTGCCAGCAGCGGGGGACAGGGGATGACCGGGGAGCTGTTTTTT
V: TRBV15; D: TRBD2; J: TRBJ2-1; size: -; CDR3: CATSRDRRRCGGVSSYNEQFF; DNA: TGTGCCACCAGCAGAGATCGACGGCGGTGTGGGGGGGTCAGCTCCTACAATGAGCAGTTCTTC
V: TRBV30; D: -; J: TRBJ1-4; size: once; CDR3: CAWTDTLNEKLFF; DNA: TGTGCCTGGACGGACACCCTGAATGAAAAACTGTTTTTT
V: TRBV7-9; D: TRBD1; J: TRBJ2-4; size: -; CDR3: CASSRGGAWENIQYF; DNA: TGTGCCAGCAGCCGAGGGGGCGCTTGGGAAAACATTCAGTACTTC
V: TRBV9; D: TRBD2; J: TRBJ2-5; size: -; CDR3: CASSVRGLAKEEETQYF; DNA: TGTGCCAGCAGCGTGCGTGGACTAGCAAAGGAGGAAGAGACCCAGTACTTC
V: TRBV25-1; D: TRBD2; J: TRBJ2-3; size: -; CDR3: CASSAKLAGDGDTQYF; DNA: TGTGCCAGCAGTGCAAAACTAGCGGGGGATGGTGATACGCAGTATTTT
V: TRBV11-1; D: -; J: TRBJ2-7; size: -; CDR3: CASSPPDRIGSYEQYF; DNA: TGTGCCAGCAGCCCCCCCGACAGAATCGGCTCCTACGAGCAGTACTTC
V: TRBV2; D: -; J: TRBJ1-5; size: once; CDR3: CASSEARRNNQPQHF; DNA: TGTGCCAGCAGTGAAGCGAGGCGGAACAATCAGCCCCAGCATTTT
V: TRBV15; D: -; J: TRBJ1-5; size: -; CDR3: CATRFVGAGSNQPQHF; DNA: TGTGCCACCAGGTTCGTGGGGGCTGGCAGCAATCAGCCCCAGCATTTT
V: TRBV27; D: -; J: TRBJ2-3; size: -; CDR3: CASSLGYLSTDTQYF; DNA: TGTGCCAGCAGTTTAGGCTATCTAAGCACAGATACGCAGTATTTT
V: TRBV4-2; D: TRBD1; J: TRBJ1-1; size: few; CDR3: CASSYPGQGDKYTEAFF; DNA: TGTGCCAGCAGCTACCCGGGACAGGGGGATAAGTACACTGAAGCTTTCTTT
V: TRBV9; D: -; J: TRBJ2-1; size: -; CDR3: CASSSPVLAPSNEQFF; DNA: TGTGCCAGCAGCTCCCCGGTGCTAGCCCCCTCCAATGAGCAGTTCTTC
V: TRBV4-1; D: -; J: TRBJ1-5; size: -; CDR3: CASSPEGRPNQPQHF; DNA: TGCGCCAGCAGCCCCGAGGGCAGACCCAATCAGCCCCAGCATTTT
V: TRBV9; D: -; J: TRBJ1-1; size: -; CDR3: CASSVDGGGLMNTEAFF; DNA: TGTGCCAGCAGCGTAGATGGGGGGGGTTTGATGAACACCGAAGCTTTCTTT
V: TRBV30; D: -; J: TRBJ2-3; size: -; CDR3: CAWTAGVGGLADTQYF; DNA: TGTGCCTGGACCGCCGGGGTTGGGGGCCTAGCAGATACGCAGTATTTT
V: TRBV7-9; D: -; J: TRBJ2-5; size: -; CDR3: CASSLASGGVRMETQYF; DNA: TGTGCCAGCAGCTTAGCATCAGGTGGTGTTCGGATGGAGACCCAGTACTTC
V: TRBV5-1; D: TRBD1; J: TRBJ2-1; size: -; CDR3: CASSLATGVNEQFF; DNA: TGCGCCAGCAGCTTGGCGACAGGGGTCAATGAGCAGTTCTTC
V: TRBV7-9; D: -; J: TRBJ1-2; size: -; CDR3: CASSSQEGGGGYTF; DNA: TGTGCCAGCAGCTCGCAGGAGGGGGGAGGTGGCTACACCTTC
V: TRBV9; D: -; J: TRBJ1-2; size: -; CDR3: CASSPGSPNYGYTF; DNA: TGTGCCAGCAGCCCCGGGTCCCCTAACTATGGCTACACCTTC
V: TRBV4-1; D: TRBD2; J: TRBJ2-3; size: -; CDR3: CASSLKWTSGRPSTDTQYF; DNA: TGCGCCAGCAGCTTAAAGTGGACTAGCGGGAGGCCTAGCACAGATACGCAGTATTTT
V: TRBV25-1; D: TRBD1; J: TRBJ1-1; size: -; CDR3: CASSESDRGDTEAFF; DNA: TGTGCCAGCAGTGAATCCGACAGGGGAGACACTGAAGCTTTCTTT
V: TRBV5-1; D: TRBD2; J: TRBJ2-7; size: -; CDR3: CASSLWPGGGYEQYF; DNA: TGCGCCAGCAGCTTATGGCCGGGAGGAGGCTACGAGCAGTACTTC
V: TRBV18; D: -; J: TRBJ1-1; size: -; CDR3: CASSPPSGGPGGEEAFF; DNA: TGTGCCAGCTCACCACCGTCGGGGGGCCCTGGCGGCGAAGAAGCTTTCTTT
V: TRBV4-1; D: -; J: TRBJ1-3; size: -; CDR3: CASSQDYTVSGNTIYF; DNA: TGCGCCAGCAGCCAAGATTACACAGTCTCTGGAAACACCATATATTTT
V: TRBV7-2; D: -; J: TRBJ2-7; size: -; CDR3: CASSFLPPVRETYEQYF; DNA: TGTGCCAGCAGCTTTTTGCCTCCAGTGAGGGAAACCTACGAGCAGTACTTC
V: TRBV6-5; D: -; J: TRBJ2-5; size: -; CDR3: CASSYKGGALAETQYF; DNA: TGTGCCAGCAGTTACAAGGGGGGGGCCCTTGCAGAGACCCAGTACTTC
V: TRBV5-8; D: -; J: TRBJ1-2; size: few; CDR3: CASSLYTGSTNYGYTF; DNA: TGTGCCAGCAGCTTGTATACGGGGTCGACTAACTATGGCTACACCTTC
V: TRBV28; D: TRBD1; J: TRBJ2-1; size: -; CDR3: CASSLWGQSYNEQFF; DNA: TGTGCCAGCAGTTTATGGGGACAGAGTTACAATGAGCAGTTCTTC
V: TRBV30; D: -; J: TRBJ2-3; size: -; CDR3: CAWTAGVGGLADMQYF; DNA: TGTGCCTGGACCGCCGGGGTTGGGGGCCTAGCAGATATGCAGTATTTT